This TCR beta chain emerged from a study of OX40 agonist ivuxolimab in advanced cancers. The CDR3 sequence is 12 residues long. CDR1 SGHTS and CDR2 YDEGEE come from the germline V gene. Trimming removed 4 bases from V and 2 bases from J, with 5 bases in between. This table comes from immunoSEQ multiplex PCR, and its TCRdb copy is limited to in-frame clones, with some not included. Of roughly 50,000 clones in the sample, 60% to 80% were seen once. Study-wide findings and caveats: Certain nonresponders likewise exhibited a low normalized T-cell clonal expansion. There was clonal expansion of CD4+ and CD8+ blood T cells by week 6 at 0.1 to 3.0 mg/kg.

On this clone: Its antigen is still unknown.

Sequences were derived from CD4+ or CD8+ T cells sorted from blood, sampled in a trial of the OX40 agonist ivuxolimab. J is TRBJ2-3 and V is TRBV5-8; no clear D. The TCR originated in an adult with an advanced solid tumor such as melanoma, head and neck, liver or kidney cancer. The CDR3, as DNA: TGTGCCAGCAGCCGCGTCACAGATACGCAGTATTTT. It codes for CASSRVTDTQYF.